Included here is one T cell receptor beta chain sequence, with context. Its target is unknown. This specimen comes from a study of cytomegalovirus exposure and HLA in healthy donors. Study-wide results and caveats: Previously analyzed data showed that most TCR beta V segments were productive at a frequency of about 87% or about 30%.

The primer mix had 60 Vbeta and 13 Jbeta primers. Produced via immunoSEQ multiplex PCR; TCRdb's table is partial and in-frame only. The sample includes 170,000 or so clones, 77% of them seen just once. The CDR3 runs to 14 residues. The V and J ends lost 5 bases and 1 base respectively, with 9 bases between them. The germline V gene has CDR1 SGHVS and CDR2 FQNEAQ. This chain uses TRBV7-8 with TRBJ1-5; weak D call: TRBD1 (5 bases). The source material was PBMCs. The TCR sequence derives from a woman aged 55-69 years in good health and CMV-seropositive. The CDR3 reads CASSLPGSNQPQHF. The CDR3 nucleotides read TGTGCCAGCAGCCTTCCAGGGAGCAATCAGCCCCAGCATTTT.